This paragraph covers one TCR beta chain sequence. Its antigen is not known. The CDR3 is 15 amino acids. V was clipped by 2 bases and J by 0 bases, with 8 bases between them. Per germline, CDR1 MGHRA and CDR2 YSYEKL. This specimen comes from a study of shared clonotypes between healthy human individuals. The repertoire was sequenced with immunoSEQ multiplex PCR; TCRdb's copy has only in-frame clones and lacks some. Here the sample spans some 300,000 clones, roughly 70% being singletons. Broader study findings: The study's rarefaction showed incomplete sorted-subset sequencing despite large depth. Of the naive CD4 clonotypes, 4% to 5% were shared across several donors.

The healthy adult donors were HIV-negative and reported no recent acute infections or vaccinations. V gene TRBV4-1 combines with J gene TRBJ2-1, with D perhaps TRBD2 (6 bases). The receptor was isolated from a man aged 30 to 39 in good health. The sample was memory CD4+ T cells sorted from blood. Indicated subset: CD45RA-negative fraction. CDR3 sequence: CASSQPDYSYNEQFF. In nucleotides, the CDR3 is TGCGCCAGCAGCCAACCGGACTACTCCTACAATGAGCAGTTCTTC.